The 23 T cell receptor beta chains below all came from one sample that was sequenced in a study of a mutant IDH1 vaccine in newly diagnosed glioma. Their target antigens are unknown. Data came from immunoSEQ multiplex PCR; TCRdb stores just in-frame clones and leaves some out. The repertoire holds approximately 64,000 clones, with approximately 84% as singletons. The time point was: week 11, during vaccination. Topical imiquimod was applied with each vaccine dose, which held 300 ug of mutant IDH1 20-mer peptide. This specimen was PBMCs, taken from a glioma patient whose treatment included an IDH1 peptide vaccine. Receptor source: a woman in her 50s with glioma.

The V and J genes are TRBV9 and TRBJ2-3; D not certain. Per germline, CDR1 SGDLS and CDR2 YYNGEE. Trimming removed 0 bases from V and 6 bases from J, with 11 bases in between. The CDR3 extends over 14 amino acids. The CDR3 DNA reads TGTGCCAGCAGCGTAGGGGTTAGTACGGATACGCAGTATTTT. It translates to CASSVGVSTDTQYF.

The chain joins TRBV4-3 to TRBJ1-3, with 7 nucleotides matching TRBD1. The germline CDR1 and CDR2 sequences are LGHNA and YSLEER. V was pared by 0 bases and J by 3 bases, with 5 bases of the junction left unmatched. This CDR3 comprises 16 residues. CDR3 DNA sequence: TGCGCCAGCAGCCAAGATGGAGGGGGCTATGGAAACACCATATATTTT. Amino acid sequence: CASSQDGGGYGNTIYF.

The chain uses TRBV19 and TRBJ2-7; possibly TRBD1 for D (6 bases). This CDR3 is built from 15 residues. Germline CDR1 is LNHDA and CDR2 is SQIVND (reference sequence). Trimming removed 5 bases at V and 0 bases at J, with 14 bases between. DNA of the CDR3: TGTGCCAGTAGTGCCCGCAGGGGCCACTCCTACGAGCAGTACTTC. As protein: CASSARRGHSYEQYF.

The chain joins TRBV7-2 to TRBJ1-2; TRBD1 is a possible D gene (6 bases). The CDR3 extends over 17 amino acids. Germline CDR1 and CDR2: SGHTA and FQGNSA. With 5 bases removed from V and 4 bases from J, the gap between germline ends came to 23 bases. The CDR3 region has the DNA TGTGCCAGCAGCGCTCCTGCCGGCCTAGGGGGGTTCTATGGCTACACCTTC. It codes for CASSAPAGLGGFYGYTF.

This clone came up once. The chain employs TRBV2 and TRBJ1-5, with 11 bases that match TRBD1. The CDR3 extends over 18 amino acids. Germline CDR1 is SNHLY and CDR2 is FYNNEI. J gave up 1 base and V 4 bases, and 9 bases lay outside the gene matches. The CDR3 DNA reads TGTGCCAGCAGTGTGGACAGGGGGCGCCGAGGGAGCAATCAGCCCCAGCATTTT. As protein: CASSVDRGRRGSNQPQHF. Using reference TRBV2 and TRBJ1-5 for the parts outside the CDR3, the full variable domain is EPEVTQTPSHQVTQMGQEVILRCVPISNHLYFYWYRQILGQKVEFLVSFYNNEISEKSEIFDDQFSVERPDGSNFTLKIRSTKLEDSAMYFCASSVDRGRRGSNQPQHFGDGTRLSIL.

This CDR3 reads CASSPRPQTSGGLTDTQYF. CDR3 sequence (DNA): TGTGCCAGCAGCCCTCGCCCTCAGACTAGCGGGGGACTCACAGATACGCAGTATTTT. The rearrangement links TRBV7-9 to TRBJ2-3; 12 nucleotides align to TRBD2. Germline CDR1 and CDR2: SEHNR and FQNEAQ (reference sequence). The trim removed 5 bases at V and 2 bases at J, leaving 14 bases unmatched. This CDR3 contains 19 residues.

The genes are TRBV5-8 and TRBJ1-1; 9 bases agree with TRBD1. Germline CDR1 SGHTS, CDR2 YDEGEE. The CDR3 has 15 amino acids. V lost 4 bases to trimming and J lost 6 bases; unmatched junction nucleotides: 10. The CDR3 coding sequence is TGTGCCAGCAGCCTGCCCGGGACAGGGACCCCTGAAGCTTTCTTT. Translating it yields CASSLPGTGTPEAFF.

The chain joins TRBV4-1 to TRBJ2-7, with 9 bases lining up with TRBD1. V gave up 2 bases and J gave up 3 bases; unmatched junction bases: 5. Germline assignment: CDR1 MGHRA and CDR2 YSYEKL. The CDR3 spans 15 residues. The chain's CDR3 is CASSQRQGVSYEQYF. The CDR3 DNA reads TGCGCCAGCAGCCAAAGACAGGGGGTCAGCTACGAGCAGTACTTC.

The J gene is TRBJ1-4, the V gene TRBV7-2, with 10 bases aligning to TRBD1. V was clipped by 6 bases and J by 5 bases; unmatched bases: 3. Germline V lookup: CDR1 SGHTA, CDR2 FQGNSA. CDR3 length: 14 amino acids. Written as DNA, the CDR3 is TGTGCCAGCAGGCGGACAGGGGGAAATGAAAAACTGTTTTTT. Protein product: CASRRTGGNEKLFF.

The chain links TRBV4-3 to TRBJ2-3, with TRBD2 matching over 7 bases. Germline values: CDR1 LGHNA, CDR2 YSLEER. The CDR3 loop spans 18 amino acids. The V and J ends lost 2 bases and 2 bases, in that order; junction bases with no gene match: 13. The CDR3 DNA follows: TGCGCCAGCAGCCAACCGCCCCGTCTAGCGGAGTCCACAGATACGCAGTATTTT. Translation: CASSQPPRLAESTDTQYF.

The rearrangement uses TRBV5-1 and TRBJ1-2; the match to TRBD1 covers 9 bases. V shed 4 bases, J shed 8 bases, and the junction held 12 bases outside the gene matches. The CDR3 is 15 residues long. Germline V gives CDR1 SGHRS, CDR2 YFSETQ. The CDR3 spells CASSPGPGQGSGYTF. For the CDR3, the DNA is TGCGCCAGCAGCCCGGGGCCTGGACAGGGGAGCGGCTACACCTTC.

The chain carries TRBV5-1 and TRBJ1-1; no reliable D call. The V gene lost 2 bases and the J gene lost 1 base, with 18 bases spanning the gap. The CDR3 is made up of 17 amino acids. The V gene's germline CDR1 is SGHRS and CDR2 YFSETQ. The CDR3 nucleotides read TGCGCCAGCAGCTTAGAATCGTCTGGGCAGAAGAACACTGAAGCTTTCTTT. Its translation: CASSLESSGQKNTEAFF.

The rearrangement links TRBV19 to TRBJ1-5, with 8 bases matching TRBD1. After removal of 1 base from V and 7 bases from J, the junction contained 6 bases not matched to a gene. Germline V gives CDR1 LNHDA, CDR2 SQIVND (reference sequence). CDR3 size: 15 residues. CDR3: CASSIATGGGQPQHF. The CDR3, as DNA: TGTGCCAGTAGTATAGCAACAGGGGGGGGCCAGCCCCAGCATTTT.

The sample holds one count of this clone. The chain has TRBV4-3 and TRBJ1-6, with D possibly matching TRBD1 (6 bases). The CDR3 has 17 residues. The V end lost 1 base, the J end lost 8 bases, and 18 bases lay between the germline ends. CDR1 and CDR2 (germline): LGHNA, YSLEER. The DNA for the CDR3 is TGCGCCAGCAGCCAAGCCCCGACAGGCGTCTACGATTCACCCCTCCACTTT. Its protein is CASSQAPTGVYDSPLHF.

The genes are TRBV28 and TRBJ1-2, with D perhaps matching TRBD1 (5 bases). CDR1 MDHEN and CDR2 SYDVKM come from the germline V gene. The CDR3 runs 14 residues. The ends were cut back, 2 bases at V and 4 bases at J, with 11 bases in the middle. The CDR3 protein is CASSLRGLSYGYTF. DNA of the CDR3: TGTGCCAGCAGTTTAAGGGGCCTGTCCTATGGCTACACCTTC.

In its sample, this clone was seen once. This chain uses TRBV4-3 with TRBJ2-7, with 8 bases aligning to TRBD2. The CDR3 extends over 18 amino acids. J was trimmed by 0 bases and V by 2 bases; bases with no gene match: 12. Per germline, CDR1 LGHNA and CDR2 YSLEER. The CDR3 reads CASSQSWVARGASYEQYF. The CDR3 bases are TGCGCCAGCAGCCAATCTTGGGTGGCGCGGGGGGCCTCCTACGAGCAGTACTTC.

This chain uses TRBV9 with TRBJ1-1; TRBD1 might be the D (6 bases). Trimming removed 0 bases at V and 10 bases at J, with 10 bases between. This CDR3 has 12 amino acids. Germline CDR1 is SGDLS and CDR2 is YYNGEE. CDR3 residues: CASSVVQGRAFF. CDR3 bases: TGTGCCAGCAGCGTAGTGCAGGGGCGAGCTTTCTTT.

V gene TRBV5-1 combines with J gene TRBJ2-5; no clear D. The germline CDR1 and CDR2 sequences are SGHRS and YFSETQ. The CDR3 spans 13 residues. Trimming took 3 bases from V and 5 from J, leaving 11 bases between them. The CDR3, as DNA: TGCGCCAGCAGCTCCCTCGCTGGGGAGACCCAGTACTTC. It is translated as CASSSLAGETQYF.

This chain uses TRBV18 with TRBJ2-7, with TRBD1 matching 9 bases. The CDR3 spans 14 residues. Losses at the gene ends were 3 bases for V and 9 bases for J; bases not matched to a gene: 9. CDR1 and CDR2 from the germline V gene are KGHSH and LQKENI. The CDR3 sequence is CASSPLDRGVRQYF. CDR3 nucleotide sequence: TGTGCCAGCTCACCCCTTGACAGGGGGGTTCGGCAGTACTTC.

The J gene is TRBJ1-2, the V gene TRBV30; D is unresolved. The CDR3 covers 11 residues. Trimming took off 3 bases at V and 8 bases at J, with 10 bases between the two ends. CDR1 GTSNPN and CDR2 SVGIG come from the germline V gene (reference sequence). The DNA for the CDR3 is TGTGCCTGGAGATACCCTGGGGGCTACACCTTC. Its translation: CAWRYPGGYTF.

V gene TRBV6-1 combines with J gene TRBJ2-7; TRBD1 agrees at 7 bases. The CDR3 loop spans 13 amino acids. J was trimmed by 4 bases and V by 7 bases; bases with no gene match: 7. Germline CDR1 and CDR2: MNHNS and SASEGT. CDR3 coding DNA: TGTGCCAGCAAGACAGGGACCGTTTACGAGCAGTACTTC. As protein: CASKTGTVYEQYF.

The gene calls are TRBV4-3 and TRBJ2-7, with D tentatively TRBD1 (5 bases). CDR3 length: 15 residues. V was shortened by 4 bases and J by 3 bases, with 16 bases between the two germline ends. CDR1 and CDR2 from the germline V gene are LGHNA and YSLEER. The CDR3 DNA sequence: TGCGCCAGCAGCCTTTCGGATACAGGTTTCTACGAGCAGTACTTC. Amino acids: CASSLSDTGFYEQYF.

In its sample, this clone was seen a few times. The CDR3 sequence: CASSLGGKAFF. CDR3 coding DNA: TGTGCCAGCAGCTTAGGGGGGAAAGCTTTCTTT. The chain recombines TRBV7-9 with TRBJ1-1; tentative D call: TRBD1 (5 bases). Germline V gene sequence: CDR1 SEHNR, CDR2 FQNEAQ (reference sequence). Trimming took off 1 base at V and 9 bases at J, with 6 bases between the two ends. This CDR3 region has 11 residues.